The clone carrying this T cell receptor beta chain was observed at least ten times. The entry originates in a study of T-cell reconstitution after alpha-beta-depleted transplantation in children. This CDR3 has 12 amino acids. Germline V gives CDR1 DFQATT, CDR2 SNEGSKA (reference sequence). Trimming left V 3 bases short and J 6 bases short, with 12 bases between. Preparation of the TCRbeta library was carried out with unique molecular identifiers. TCRdb processed the PCR reads anew with MiXCR; each CDR3 protein has one entry. The sample shows approximately 640,000 distinct CDR3 sequences, around 16% of them seen only once.

J is TRBJ2-7 and V is TRBV20-1, with D perhaps matching TRBD2 (7 bases). The origin of this receptor is a human donor who donated a stem cell graft to a child with acute myeloid leukemia. Here the sequenced sample was PBMCs from the stem cell graft donor, taken from the stem cell graft. CDR3 coding DNA: TGCAGTGCTAGTGGGGGAGGGGGCGAGCAGTACGTC. Protein product: CSASGGGGEQYV.